The rows below give T cell receptor beta chains drawn from one sample of a study of T cells in Graves' hyperthyroidism and ophthalmopathy. In TCRdb, the multiplex PCR reads were re-called with MiXCR into one record per CDR3 protein. The repertoire holds 600,000 to 900,000 distinct CDR3 sequences, about a sixth seen once, with under 9.5% in the top ten. The source material was blood. The origin of the receptors is a man between 18 and 35 years old with Graves' hyperthyroidism. The CDR3 runs from the conserved cysteine through the conserved F or W. The D gene is left open where the match is weak. Some rows mark clone size as missing; the rest say once, few, many or name a class of expanded clone.

>14|.|TRBJ1-6|TRBV2|many
CASSDEGGNSPLHF
TGTGCCAGCAGTGACGAGGGGGGTAATTCACCCCTCCACTTT
>14|.|TRBJ1-6|TRBV4-1|once
CASSQVPFNSPLHF
TGCGCCAGCAGCCAAGTGCCCTTTAATTCACCCCTCCACTTT
>14|.|TRBJ2-7|TRBV27|many
CASSPSPGAYEQYF
TGTGCCAGCAGTCCCTCCCCGGGAGCCTACGAGCAGTACTTC
>14|TRBD1|TRBJ2-7|TRBV28|few
CASSLFGQVHEQYF
TGTGCCAGCAGTTTATTCGGACAGGTACACGAGCAGTACTTC
>15|TRBD2|TRBJ2-5|TRBV2|few
CASSPRRASGIPQYF
TGTGCCAGCAGCCCCCGGCGGGCTAGCGGGATCCCCCAGTACTTC
>13|.|TRBJ2-3|TRBV20-1|few
CSAPTLRVDTQYF
TGCAGTGCCCCAACCCTTCGGGTAGATACGCAGTATTTT
>15|.|TRBJ2-1|TRBV7-2|few
CASSLPGPRVNEQFF
TGTGCCAGCAGCCTCCCGGGACCTCGCGTCAATGAGCAGTTCTTC
>17|.|TRBJ2-7|TRBV7-8|.
CASSLVRWPPRSYEQYF
TGTGCCAGCAGCTTAGTACGGTGGCCCCCAAGGTCCTACGAGCAGTACTTC
>15|TRBD1|TRBJ1-1|TRBV6-1|.
CASSPMTGGWTKAFF
TGTGCCAGCAGTCCGATGACAGGGGGTTGGACTAAAGCTTTCTTT
>15|.|TRBJ2-7|TRBV14|many
CASSQVGRRDPEQYF
TGTGCCAGCAGCCAAGTAGGGCGGAGAGACCCCGAGCAGTACTTC
>15|TRBD1|TRBJ1-3|TRBV5-1|once
CASSLTGGPGNTIYF
TGCGCCAGCAGCTTGACAGGGGGCCCGGGAAACACCATATATTTT
>12|.|TRBJ2-7|TRBV30|.
CACIRATCEQYF
TGTGCCTGTATTAGGGCAACCTGCGAGCAGTACTTC
>14|.|TRBJ1-5|TRBV20-1|once
CSASPGGGGQPQHF
TGCAGTGCTTCCCCCGGGGGAGGAGGTCAGCCCCAGCATTTT
>13|.|TRBJ2-6|TRBV15|.
CATSRAGANVLTF
TGTGCCACCAGCAGAGCGGGGGCCAACGTCCTGACTTTC
>15|.|TRBJ2-6|TRBV28|.
CASSNGISGANVLTF
TGTGCCAGCAGTAACGGAATCTCTGGGGCCAACGTCCTGACTTTC
>9|.|TRBJ2-1|TRBV29-1|many
CSATGEQFF
TGCAGCGCCACGGGTGAGCAGTTCTTC
>16|.|TRBJ1-1|TRBV6-2/TRBV6-3|once
CASSDPPGGRGTEAFF
TGTGCCAGCAGTGACCCGCCTGGGGGGCGGGGGACTGAAGCTTTCTTT
>15|TRBD1|TRBJ2-5|TRBV19|.
CASSIGTGPGETQYF
TGTGCCAGTAGTATTGGGACAGGGCCAGGGGAGACCCAGTACTTC
>14|.|TRBJ2-6|TRBV30|.
CARSEATGANVLTF
TGTGCCCGGAGTGAAGCCACTGGGGCCAACGTCCTGACTTTC
>11|.|TRBJ2-1|TRBV20-1|.
CSVWTDLEEFF
TGCAGTGTTTGGACTGATCTCGAAGAGTTCTTC
>15|.|TRBJ2-7|TRBV19|many
CASSIVASATYEQYF
TGTGCCAGTAGTATAGTGGCCAGCGCAACCTACGAGCAGTACTTC
>15|.|TRBJ2-7|TRBV5-1|.
CASSADVGNSYEQYF
TGCGCCAGCAGCGCAGACGTAGGCAACTCCTACGAGCAGTACTTC
>17|TRBD1|TRBJ2-1|TRBV12-5|.
CASGLVLTGGSYNEQFF
TGTGCTAGTGGTTTGGTACTAACAGGGGGATCCTACAATGAGCAGTTCTTC
>12|.|TRBJ2-1|TRBV2|.
CASLARRNEQFF
TGTGCCAGTTTGGCCCGCCGGAATGAGCAGTTCTTC
>16|TRBD1|TRBJ1-5|TRBV19|.
CASSKTGSGLNQPQHF
TGTGCCAGTAGTAAGACAGGGTCGGGCCTCAATCAGCCCCAGCATTTT
>13|.|TRBJ2-3|TRBV7-9|.
CACEGGHTDTQYF
TGTGCCTGCGAGGGGGGTCACACAGATACGCAGTATTTT
>15|.|TRBJ2-1|TRBV2|many
CASSDSDITNNEQFF
TGTGCCAGCAGTGATTCGGACATAACCAACAATGAGCAGTTCTTC
>15|.|TRBJ2-3|TRBV7-9|many
CASSLPGYKEDTQYF
TGTGCCAGCAGCTTGCCAGGGTACAAAGAAGATACGCAGTATTTT
>16|.|TRBJ2-3|TRBV24-1|.
CATSGVAGTSTDTQYF
TGTGCCACCAGTGGCGTGGCGGGAACTAGCACAGATACGCAGTATTTT
>13|.|TRBJ2-7|TRBV18|.
CASSQEGGSEQYF
TGTGCCAGCTCGCAGGAAGGGGGATCCGAGCAGTACTTC
>13|TRBD1|TRBJ2-3|TRBV28|many
CASSSGTADTQYF
TGTGCCAGCAGTTCTGGGACAGCAGATACGCAGTATTTT
>17|TRBD2|TRBJ2-6|TRBV28|many
CASSLRWGGTGANVLTF
TGTGCCAGCAGTTTAAGGTGGGGAGGGACTGGGGCCAACGTCCTGACTTTC
>17|.|TRBJ2-7|TRBV9|many
CASSVGPGVVASYEQYF
TGTGCCAGCAGCGTAGGGCCAGGGGTTGTCGCTTCCTACGAGCAGTACTTC
>14|.|TRBJ2-7|TRBV28|many
CASRLPGDGYEQYF
TGTGCCAGCAGACTACCCGGGGACGGCTACGAGCAGTACTTC
>16|TRBD1|TRBJ2-7|TRBV9|few
CASSVGDRGLLYEQYF
TGTGCCAGCAGCGTGGGGGACAGGGGGCTTCTCTACGAGCAGTACTTC
>15|TRBD2|TRBJ2-5|TRBV18|.
CASSPSAGGREAQYF
TGTGCCAGCTCACCATCGGCGGGAGGTCGAGAGGCCCAGTACTTC
>16|TRBD1|TRBJ2-7|TRBV19|.
CASSILGTEPTYEQYF
TGTGCCAGTAGTATTTTGGGGACAGAACCTACCTACGAGCAGTACTTC
>16|.|TRBJ2-7|TRBV5-1|many
CASSLGADYSSYEQYF
TGCGCCAGCAGCTTGGGGGCCGATTACAGCTCCTACGAGCAGTACTTC
>16|.|TRBJ2-3|TRBV7-9|many
CASTGGGLAGLDTQYF
TGTGCCAGCACCGGGGGCGGGCTCGCCGGACTAGATACGCAGTATTTT
>15|TRBD2|TRBJ2-3|TRBV7-3|many
CASSLEAGATDTQYF
TGTGCCAGCAGCTTAGAAGCGGGGGCCACAGATACGCAGTATTTT
>15|TRBD1|TRBJ2-5|TRBV2|many
CASRERTGAQETQYF
TGTGCCAGCAGGGAGAGGACAGGGGCCCAAGAGACCCAGTACTTC
>11|.|TRBJ2-1|TRBV28|many
CASSFRGEQFF
TGTGCCAGCAGTTTTAGGGGTGAGCAGTTCTTC
>13|TRBD1|TRBJ2-1|TRBV11-3|many
CASSLQGEGEQFF
TGTGCCAGCAGCTTACAGGGGGAAGGCGAGCAGTTCTTC
>14|.|TRBJ1-5|TRBV6-6|few
CASSPLTRNQPQHF
TGTGCCAGCAGTCCCCTGACGAGGAATCAGCCCCAGCATTTT
>13|.|TRBJ2-1|TRBV14|.
CASSQCPSCEQFF
TGTGCCAGCAGCCAATGCCCATCCTGTGAGCAGTTCTTC
>14|.|TRBJ2-3|TRBV7-9|many
CASSLAQSTDTQYF
TGTGCCAGCAGCTTAGCGCAATCCACAGATACGCAGTATTTT
>14|.|TRBJ2-2|TRBV27|many
CASSFQGGTGELFF
TGTGCCAGCAGTTTCCAGGGGGGGACCGGGGAGCTGTTTTTT
>13|.|TRBJ1-4|TRBV12-3/TRBV12-4|many
CASSLGAREKLFF
TGTGCCAGCAGTTTGGGGGCGCGGGAAAAACTGTTTTTT
>16|.|TRBJ2-4|TRBV4-1|.
CASSQASGVAKNIQYF
TGCGCCAGCAGCCAAGCGTCGGGGGTAGCCAAAAACATTCAGTACTTC
>15|TRBD2|TRBJ2-1|TRBV5-4|few
CASSLGAGEDNEQFF
TGTGCCAGCTCCCTCGGGGCGGGAGAGGACAATGAGCAGTTCTTC
>13|.|TRBJ1-1|TRBV7-3|many
CASSSDANTEAFF
TGTGCCAGCAGCTCCGACGCAAACACTGAAGCTTTCTTT
>16|TRBD1|TRBJ2-2|TRBV29-1|.
CSVELSGQGVGGELFF
TGCAGCGTTGAATTATCGGGACAGGGGGTTGGCGGGGAGCTGTTTTTT
>12|.|TRBJ2-1|TRBV7-8|.
CASSPGTNEQFF
TGTGCCAGCAGCCCCGGGACCAATGAGCAGTTCTTC
>14|TRBD1|TRBJ2-7|TRBV29-1|.
CSVGSTTGGHEQYF
TGCAGCGTTGGCTCTACGACAGGGGGCCACGAGCAGTACTTC
>18|TRBD2|TRBJ2-7|TRBV7-2|many
CASSRMGLAGGISYEQYF
TGTGCCAGCAGCCGCATGGGGCTAGCGGGAGGTATCTCCTACGAGCAGTACTTC
>14|.|TRBJ2-3|TRBV5-1|many
CASSPIDRGDTQYF
TGCGCCAGCAGCCCCATCGACCGGGGGGATACGCAGTATTTT
>11|.|TRBJ2-1|TRBV3-1|many
CASSRHNEQFF
TGTGCCAGCAGCCGCCACAATGAGCAGTTCTTC
>16|.|TRBJ2-3|TRBV7-8|many
CASSSGGEGRTDTQYF
TGTGCCAGCAGCTCGGGGGGCGAGGGCCGCACAGATACGCAGTATTTT